The 27 T cell receptor beta chains below all came from one sample that was sequenced in a study of blood T cells in healthy people across ages. Together with a sample-barcoded 5' primer, a J-beta primer mix was included in a second PCR lasting about 6 to 11 cycles. TCRdb recomputed calls from the 5' RACE reads with MiXCR, one row per CDR3 protein. The sample yields 730,000 or so distinct CDR3 sequences, roughly 44% seen once. Material: blood. The source is a woman aged 55-69 years in good health.

The rearrangement joins TRBV24-1 to TRBJ2-5; 7 bases map to TRBD2. Germline V gene data show CDR1 as KGHDR and CDR2 as SFDVKD. Unmatched junction bases numbered 10, after V lost 7 bases and J lost 0 bases. The length of the CDR3 is 16 residues. The CDR3 nucleotides are TGTGCCACCAGCCCCTGGGACTACGGGGACCAAGAGACCCAGTACTTC. The encoded protein is CATSPWDYGDQETQYF.

The table lists this clonotype with many counts. This chain links TRBV9 with TRBJ2-3, with D unresolved. Between the trimmed V and J ends, which lost 0 bases and 4 bases, there was a span of 9 bases. Germline assignment: CDR1 SGDLS and CDR2 YYNGEE. The CDR3 runs 14 residues. The CDR3 protein is CASSVGTEPDTQYF. Written as DNA, the CDR3 is TGTGCCAGCAGCGTAGGAACCGAGCCAGATACGCAGTATTTT. The whole variable domain, filled in from reference TRBV9 and TRBJ2-3, reads DSGVTQTPKHLITATGQRVTLRCSPRSGDLSVYWYQQSLDQGLQFLIQYYNGEERAKGNILERFSAQQFPDLHSELNLSSLELGDSALYFCASSVGTEPDTQYFGPGTRLTVL.

The chain carries TRBV29-1 and TRBJ1-1; 7 bases are shared with TRBD1. This CDR3 has 15 amino acids. Germline-derived CDR1 and CDR2 are SQVTM and ANQGSEA. J gave up 1 base and V 0 bases, and 5 bases lay outside the gene matches. CDR3 region: CSVEDRGQPNTEAFF. The CDR3 bases are TGCAGCGTTGAAGATCGGGGACAGCCGAACACTGAAGCTTTCTTT.

This clonotype was seen more than once but under ten times. The V call is TRBV4-2, the J call TRBJ2-5; 16 bases are shared with TRBD2. From germline, CDR1 is LGHNA and CDR2 YNFKEQ. This CDR3 comprises 17 residues. Trimming removed 4 bases from V and 2 bases from J; junction bases left unmatched: 4. CDR3 region: CASSLGTSGGGQETQYF. Here the CDR3 DNA reads TGTGCCAGCAGCCTTGGGACTAGCGGGGGGGGTCAAGAGACCCAGTACTTC.

V gene TRBV19 combines with J gene TRBJ1-5, with TRBD1 matching 7 bases. The CDR3 totals 16 residues. Germline values: CDR1 LNHDA, CDR2 SQIVND (reference sequence). V was pared by 3 bases and J by 3 bases, with 8 bases of the junction left unmatched. The CDR3 coding sequence is TGTGCCAGTAGTATTTTGGAGGGGGCGGTCAATCAGCCCCAGCATTTT. It is translated as CASSILEGAVNQPQHF.

The chain couples TRBV2 to TRBJ1-5, with D hard to call. V shed 1 base and J shed 4 bases, with 8 bases lying between them. Germline loops: CDR1 SNHLY, CDR2 FYNNEI. The CDR3 has 14 residues. The CDR3, as DNA: TGTGCCAGCAGTGAAGATATCGGAAATCAGCCCCAGCATTTT. This sequence encodes CASSEDIGNQPQHF.

V and J are TRBV30 and TRBJ2-5, with 8 nucleotides matching TRBD2. V was pared by 7 bases and J by 5 bases, with 6 bases of the junction left unmatched. This CDR3 spans 12 amino acids. Germline assignment: CDR1 GTSNPN and CDR2 SVGIG (reference sequence). The CDR3 sequence is CASAGGGETQYF. The CDR3 bases are TGTGCCTCCGCGGGGGGAGGGGAGACCCAGTACTTC.

This rearrangement joins TRBV7-9 to TRBJ2-7; D is unclear. The CDR3 extends over 13 amino acids. Trimming stripped 4 bases from V and 2 bases from J, with 9 bases between. Germline lookup yields CDR1 SEHNR and CDR2 FQNEAQ (reference sequence). The CDR3 is CASSSGITYEQYF. CDR3 bases: TGTGCCAGCAGCTCAGGTATCACCTACGAGCAGTACTTC.

This clonotype was observed many times. The chain employs TRBV29-1 and TRBJ2-5, with TRBD2 matching over 13 bases. The junction had 9 bases not matched to a gene; V was cut back by 4 bases and J by 4 bases. The germline V gene encodes CDR1 SQVTM and CDR2 ANQGSEA. The CDR3 contains 16 residues. The CDR3 spells CSVADSGLAGRETQYF. CDR3 DNA: TGCAGCGTTGCGGATTCGGGACTAGCGGGGAGAGAGACCCAGTACTTC.

Regarding this clonotype: This clone may be a read error of a much larger clone one base away. The chain uses TRBV29-1 and TRBJ1-2; weak D call: TRBD1 (6 bases). The germline V gene encodes CDR1 SQVTM and CDR2 ANQGSEA. This CDR3 contains 13 residues. DNA for the CDR3: TGCAGCGTTTATGACAGGCGGAACTATGGCCACACCTTC. Its translation is CSVYDRRNYGHTF.

The V call is TRBV27, the J call TRBJ2-5; the D gene could be TRBD1 or TRBD2 (5 bases each). This CDR3 comprises 18 residues. V was pared by 2 bases and J by 3 bases, with 22 bases between. CDR1 is MNHEY, CDR2 SMNVEV, per germline (reference sequence). The CDR3 bases are TGTGCCAGCAGTTTAGGCAGACCACTTACAGGAGGAGAAGAGACCCAGTACTTC. The encoded protein is CASSLGRPLTGGEETQYF.

This clonotype was observed a handful of times. The chain recombines TRBV21-1 with TRBJ2-7; TRBD1, the table's D call, lacks a check against the DNA. TRBV21-1 is a pseudogene segment. The CDR3 contains 16 residues. Here the CDR3 reads CASSSGQGFNLYEQYF. The CDR3 DNA reads as TGTGCCAGCAGCTCGGGACAGGGGTTTAACCTCTACGAGCAGTACTTC.

This clonotype was recorded a few times. The DNA of the CDR3 is TGCAGTGCTAGAGGCGGGACACAATACGGGGTGGATGAAGAGACCCAGTACTTC. The encoded protein is CSARGGTQYGVDEETQYF. The chain employs TRBV20-1 and TRBJ2-5; the D call may be TRBD1 or TRBD2 (6 bases each). The CDR3 is 18 amino acids. Trimming pared 1 base from V and 3 bases from J, leaving 24 bases between. Per the germline V gene, CDR1 is DFQATT and CDR2 is SNEGSKA (reference sequence).

Worth noting for this clonotype: The junction departs from germline at one end; a sequencing error may be responsible. The DNA for the CDR3 is TGTACCAGCAGTGAACCGGGGGCTTGGGACACTGAAGCTTTCTTT. Protein product: CTSSEPGAWDTEAFF. The chain joins TRBV6-1 to TRBJ1-1, with D tentatively TRBD1 (6 bases). The CDR3 sequence is 15 residues long. Germline V gene sequence: CDR1 MNHNS, CDR2 SASEGT.

This CDR3 is CSARSLAGEPGTQYF. CDR3 in DNA: TGCAGTGCTAGATCACTAGCGGGGGAGCCAGGTACGCAGTATTTT. The V and J genes are TRBV20-1 and TRBJ2-3; 11 nucleotides line up with TRBD2. J gave up 8 bases and V 2 bases, and 9 bases lay outside the gene matches. Germline loops: CDR1 DFQATT, CDR2 SNEGSKA (reference sequence). The CDR3 has 15 amino acids.

The rearrangement joins TRBV11-1 to TRBJ1-1, with unresolved D. CDR1 SGHAT and CDR2 FQDESV come from the germline V gene (reference sequence). The V end lost 4 bases, the J end lost 0 bases, and 6 bases lay between the germline ends. This CDR3 has 13 residues. The CDR3 protein is CASSSSLNTEAFF. CDR3 sequence (DNA): TGTGCCAGCAGCTCATCATTGAACACTGAAGCTTTCTTT.

CDR3 bases: TGTGCCACCAGTGATTTCCGAGACAGGCCGAGCTCCTACAATGAGCAGTTCTTC. Its protein product is CATSDFRDRPSSYNEQFF. The chain uses TRBV24-1 and TRBJ2-1; TRBD1 is a possible D gene (6 bases). With 1 base removed from V and 0 bases from J, the gap between germline ends came to 15 bases. Germline V gene data show CDR1 as KGHDR and CDR2 as SFDVKD. The CDR3 consists of 18 residues.

This rearrangement joins TRBV6-5 to TRBJ2-5; TRBD1 aligns across 9 bases. Germline V gene data show CDR1 as MNHEY and CDR2 as SVGAGI. This CDR3 comprises 16 residues. The trim removed 4 bases at V and 5 bases at J, leaving 11 bases unmatched. CDR3 in DNA: TGTGCCAGCAGTTCCCGCTCCGGGACAGGGCCGGAGACCCAGTACTTC. It encodes CASSSRSGTGPETQYF.

Points on this clonotype: At one end, the junction sequence differs from germline, possibly due to a read error. J is TRBJ2-7 and V is TRBV7-2; TRBD2 might be the D (5 bases). This CDR3 has 15 amino acids. CDR1 and CDR2 from the germline V gene are SGHTA and FQGNSA. CDR3 in amino acids: CANSLGGTRAYEQHF. The CDR3 nucleotides read TGTGCCAACAGCTTAGGTGGTACTAGGGCCTACGAGCAGCACTTC.

The chain has TRBV7-9 and TRBJ2-3; D ambiguous. CDR1 is SEHNR and CDR2 is FQNEAQ in the germline V gene (reference sequence). This CDR3 is 14 amino acids long. The ends were cut back, 1 base at V and 4 bases at J, with 9 bases in the middle. The chain's CDR3 is CASSLEATSDTQYF. CDR3 coding DNA: TGTGCCAGCAGCTTAGAGGCGACCTCAGATACGCAGTATTTT.

The V and J genes are TRBV7-9 and TRBJ1-2; a possible D gene is TRBD1 (6 bases). Trimming took 0 bases from V and 4 from J, leaving 9 bases between them. The germline gives CDR1 SEHNR, CDR2 FQNEAQ (reference sequence). The CDR3 runs 14 residues. The CDR3 DNA is TGTGCCAGCAGCTTAGCGGGGGCAGCCTATGGCTACACCTTC. It codes for CASSLAGAAYGYTF.

The chain employs TRBV7-3 and TRBJ2-3; 13 bases are a match to TRBD2. Germline V gene data show CDR1 as SGHTA and CDR2 as FQGTGA. This CDR3 contains 17 residues. The J segment lost 2 bases and the V segment lost 5 bases, leaving 7 bases of the junction unmatched. CDR3 DNA: TGTGCCAGCAGCCGCGGGACTAGCGGGGCCCCCACAGATACGCAGTATTTT. This encodes CASSRGTSGAPTDTQYF. The full variable domain, rest sourced from reference TRBV7-3 and TRBJ2-3, is GAGVSQTPSNKVTEKGKYVELRCDPISGHTALYWYRQSLGQGPEFLIYFQGTGAADDSGLPNDRFFAVRPEGSVSTLKIQRTERGDSAVYLCASSRGTSGAPTDTQYFGPGTRLTVL.

This chain connects TRBV6-2 or TRBV6-3 to TRBJ1-2; D gene unclear. Trimming cost V 11 bases and J 6 bases, with 22 bases left between them. Germline V CDR1 and CDR2: MNHEY, SVGEGT. The CDR3 runs to 14 residues. The CDR3 bases are TGTGCCTGCGGCGTAGGGCCCTCCTGGAATGGCTACACCTTC. As protein: CACGVGPSWNGYTF.

This clonotype has more than one count but fewer than ten. The CDR3 here is CASILVPEQYF. Written as DNA, the CDR3 is TGTGCCAGCATTTTAGTTCCCGAGCAGTACTTC. The V gene is TRBV2, the J gene TRBJ2-7; no firm D call. CDR3 length: 11 amino acids. CDR1 is SNHLY and CDR2 is FYNNEI in the germline V gene. The V gene lost 7 bases and the J gene lost 6 bases, with 10 bases spanning the gap.

The chain couples TRBV27 to TRBJ2-1; D assignment may be TRBD1 or TRBD2 (6 bases each). CDR1 and CDR2 from the germline V gene are MNHEY and SMNVEV (reference sequence). V lost 7 bases and J 1 base, leaving 26 bases between the germline ends. This CDR3 is 19 amino acids long. CDR3 region: CASTPEGGRVQISYNEQFF. The CDR3 bases are TGTGCCAGCACCCCCGAGGGGGGCAGGGTACAAATTTCCTACAATGAGCAGTTCTTC.

This chain links TRBV28 with TRBJ2-7; tentative D call: TRBD1 (6 bases). Looked up from germline, CDR1 is MDHEN and CDR2 is SYDVKM. This CDR3 has 12 amino acids. With 6 bases removed from V and 4 bases from J, the gap between germline ends came to 10 bases. The CDR3 region has the DNA TGTGCCAGCAGGGACAGCTATTACGAGCAGTACTTC. It yields the protein CASRDSYYEQYF. Full variable domain (rest looked up from reference TRBV28 and TRBJ2-7): DVKVTQSSRYLVKRTGEKVFLECVQDMDHENMFWYRQDPGLGLRLIYFSYDVKMKEKGDIPEGYSVSREKKERFSLILESASTNQTSMYLCASRDSYYEQYFGPGTRLTVT.

The chain joins TRBV7-3 to TRBJ2-6, with unresolved D. Trimming pared 5 bases from V and 1 base from J, leaving 12 bases between. This CDR3 contains 16 residues. Per germline, CDR1 SGHTA and CDR2 FQGTGA. The CDR3 loop reads CASSPNLGSGANVLTF. As DNA, the CDR3 is TGTGCCAGCAGCCCTAATTTAGGATCTGGGGCCAACGTCCTGACTTTC.